The T cell receptor beta chain under discussion was sequenced for a study of blood T cell repertoires in COVID-19. About the study: The origin of the acute and convalescent COVID-19 samples was the United States, Italy and Spain. The analysed material was cDNA or gDNA that came from T cells, B-cell-depleted T cells, or PBMCs.

The sample holds a few counts of this clone. Ages ranged from roughly 18 to 100 years, with residence in approximately 25 US areas. Germline V gene sequence: CDR1 GTSNPN, CDR2 SVGIG (reference sequence). The CDR3 sequence is 8 residues long. Original analysis: From reference gene primer amplification, estimates of nucleated cell counts were derived. Here immunoSEQ multiplex PCR was the method, and the copy in TCRdb shows in-frame clones only, minus some. The DNA was the basis for D and trimming; V, J and clone size are from that table. The table has hundreds of thousands of clones, roughly four fifths seen once; the top ten hold approximately 4%.

This clonotype was obtained from a man aged 25 to 40 with acute COVID-19. The sample consisted of PBMCs or T cells enriched from blood (not recorded which). V and J are TRBV30 and TRBJ2-1; D is perhaps TRBD2 (5 bases). The CDR3 protein is CGLAEQFF. CDR3 nucleotide sequence: TGTGGCCTAGCTGAGCAGTTCTTC.